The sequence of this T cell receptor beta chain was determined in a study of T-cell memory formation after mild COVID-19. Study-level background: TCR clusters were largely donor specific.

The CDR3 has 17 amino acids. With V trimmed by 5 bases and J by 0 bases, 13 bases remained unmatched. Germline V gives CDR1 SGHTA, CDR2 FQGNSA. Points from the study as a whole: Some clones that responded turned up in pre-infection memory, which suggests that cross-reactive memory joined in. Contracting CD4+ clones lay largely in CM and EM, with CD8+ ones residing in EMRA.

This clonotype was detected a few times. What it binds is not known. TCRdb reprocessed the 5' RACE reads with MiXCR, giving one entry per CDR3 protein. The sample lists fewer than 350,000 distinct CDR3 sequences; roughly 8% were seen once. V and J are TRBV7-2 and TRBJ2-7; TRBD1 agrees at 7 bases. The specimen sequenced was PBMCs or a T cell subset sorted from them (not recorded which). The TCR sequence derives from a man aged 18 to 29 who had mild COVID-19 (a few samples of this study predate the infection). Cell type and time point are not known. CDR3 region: CASSAAPDRDISYEQYF. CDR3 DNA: TGTGCCAGCAGCGCCGCACCCGACAGGGATATCTCCTACGAGCAGTACTTC.